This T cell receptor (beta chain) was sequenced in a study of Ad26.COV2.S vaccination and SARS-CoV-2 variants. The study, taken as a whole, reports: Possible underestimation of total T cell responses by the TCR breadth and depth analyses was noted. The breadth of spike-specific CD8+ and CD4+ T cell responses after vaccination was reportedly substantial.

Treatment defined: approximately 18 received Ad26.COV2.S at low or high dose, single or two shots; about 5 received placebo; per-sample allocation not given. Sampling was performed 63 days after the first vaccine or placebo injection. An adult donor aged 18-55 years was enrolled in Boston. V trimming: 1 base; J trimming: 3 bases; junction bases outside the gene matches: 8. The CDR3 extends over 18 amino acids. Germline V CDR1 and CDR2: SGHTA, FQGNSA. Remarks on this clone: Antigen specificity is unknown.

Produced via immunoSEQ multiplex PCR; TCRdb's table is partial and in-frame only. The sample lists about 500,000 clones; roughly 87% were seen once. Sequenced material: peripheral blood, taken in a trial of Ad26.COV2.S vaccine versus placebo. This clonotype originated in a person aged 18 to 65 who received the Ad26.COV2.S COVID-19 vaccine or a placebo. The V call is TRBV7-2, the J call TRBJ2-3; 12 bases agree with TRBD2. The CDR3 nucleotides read TGTGCCAGCAGCTTAGTAAGCGCTAGCGGGGGGGTAACAGATACGCAGTATTTT. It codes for CASSLVSASGGVTDTQYF. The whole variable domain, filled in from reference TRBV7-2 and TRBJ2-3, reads GAGVSQSPSNKVTEKGKDVELRCDPISGHTALYWYRQSLGQGLEFLIYFQGNSAPDKSGLPSDRFSAERTGGSVSTLTIQRTQQEDSAVYLCASSLVSASGGVTDTQYFGPGTRLTVL.